These T cell receptor beta chains were read from a single sample in a study of T cell changes during pregnancy in multiple sclerosis. Produced via immunoSEQ multiplex PCR; TCRdb's table is partial and in-frame only. The table has 50,000 to 65,000 clones, over 95% seen once. The sample consisted of CD8+ T cells from peripheral blood mononuclear cells, taken after pregnancy. The receptors derive from a female donor with multiple sclerosis, enrolled in a pregnancy study. Both conserved end residues are part of each CDR3. A D gene is named only where the DNA matches it firmly. The size entry is marked missing in some rows and otherwise reads once, few, many or a size class.

>TRBD1|-|TRBV6-6|TRBJ2-7
TGTGCCAGCAGTTACCCCTCTGACAGGGCCGCCTACGAGCAGTACTTC
CASSYPSDRAAYEQYF
>-|-|TRBV5-3|TRBJ2-1
TGTGCCAGAAGCTTGGTTGGGCCCGAGTTCTTC
CARSLVGPEFF
>TRBD2|-|TRBV6-4|TRBJ2-2
TGTGCCAGCAGTGAGACTAGCGGGAGCACCGGGGAGCTGTTTTTT
CASSETSGSTGELFF
>-|few|TRBV15|TRBJ1-1
TGTGCCACCAGCAGAGATCCGGGGGAAGCTTTCTTT
CATSRDPGEAFF
>TRBD2|-|TRBV11-2|TRBJ2-7
TGTGCCAGCAGCTCGGGACTAGCGGGCCTCTCCTACGAGCAGTACTTC
CASSSGLAGLSYEQYF
>-|-|TRBV7-6|TRBJ2-7
TGTGCCAGCAGCTTAGGAGGTACGAACTCCTACGAGCAGTACTTC
CASSLGGTNSYEQYF
>-|-|TRBV25-1|TRBJ1-1
TGTGCCAGCAGTGCTTGGGGAGGCAACACTGAAGCTTTCTTT
CASSAWGGNTEAFF
>-|-|TRBV28|TRBJ2-4
TGTGCCAGCAGTTTACCCCTATCCAAAAACATTCAGTACTTC
CASSLPLSKNIQYF
>TRBD2|-|TRBV29-1|TRBJ2-1
TGCAGCGTGAGGGGACTAGCGCGAAGTCGGCTCTTC
CSVRGLARSRLF
>TRBD1|-|TRBV13|TRBJ2-7
TGTGCCAGCAGCCCCGGGACAGGGGGTTACGAGCAGTACTTC
CASSPGTGGYEQYF
>-|-|TRBV4-1|TRBJ2-1
TGCGCCAGCAGCCAAGGTCTGGTACGGGAGCAGTTCTTC
CASSQGLVREQFF
>TRBD2|-|TRBV5-4|TRBJ2-3
TGTGCCAGCAGCTTTGGGGGAGGGCCATCGGATACGCAGTATTTT
CASSFGGGPSDTQYF
>TRBD1|-|TRBV6-5|TRBJ2-7
TGTGCCAGCAGTTACGACAGGGTTAATTACGAGCAGTACTTC
CASSYDRVNYEQYF
>TRBD2|-|TRBV28|TRBJ2-7
TGTGCCAGCAGTTTATTGACTAGCGTTAGCTCCTACGAGCAGTACTTC
CASSLLTSVSSYEQYF
>-|-|TRBV7-9|TRBJ2-2
TGTGCCAGCAGCTTAACAATCGGTGGGGGGATCATATTCACCGGGGAGCTGTTTTTT
CASSLTIGGGIIFTGELFF
>TRBD2|-|TRBV29-1|TRBJ2-5
TGCAGCGTGCCAGCGGGAGACGAAGAGACCCAGTACTTC
CSVPAGDEETQYF
>-|-|TRBV19|TRBJ1-5
TGTGCCAGTAGTATCTTCGGTGATCAGCCCCAGCATTTT
CASSIFGDQPQHF
>-|-|TRBV27|TRBJ1-1
TGTGCCAGCTGCCTTGTTGTAGGGGCTGAAGCTTTCTTT
CASCLVVGAEAFF
>-|-|TRBV28|TRBJ2-1
TGTGCCAGCAGCCATTACAATGAGCAGTTCTTC
CASSHYNEQFF
>-|-|TRBV4-1|TRBJ1-4
TGCGCCAGCAGCCAAACTACCGGGACAAATGAAAAACTGTTTTTT
CASSQTTGTNEKLFF
>-|-|TRBV15|TRBJ2-5
TGTGCCACCAGCAGAGAACAGGCCTTAGAGACCCAGTACTTC
CATSREQALETQYF
>TRBD2|-|TRBV5-6|TRBJ2-3
TGTGCCAGCAGCCGAGGTGCGGGGGATTCCACAGATACGCAGTATTTT
CASSRGAGDSTDTQYF
>-|-|TRBV6-5|TRBJ2-7
TGTGCCAGCAGTTACTCCAGGAATCCCTACGAGCAGTACTTC
CASSYSRNPYEQYF